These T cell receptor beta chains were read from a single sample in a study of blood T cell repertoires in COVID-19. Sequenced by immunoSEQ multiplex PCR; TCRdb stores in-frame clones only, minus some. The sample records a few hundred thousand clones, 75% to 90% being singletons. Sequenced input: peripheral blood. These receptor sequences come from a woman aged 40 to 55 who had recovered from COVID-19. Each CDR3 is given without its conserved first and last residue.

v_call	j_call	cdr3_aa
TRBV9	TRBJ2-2	ASSVMSGGRNTGELF
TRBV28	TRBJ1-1	AVQTENTEAF
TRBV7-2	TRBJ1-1	ASSKTRGGGTEAF
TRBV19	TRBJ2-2	ASSIGGLVGSGELF
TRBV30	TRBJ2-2	AWRRGVNTGELF
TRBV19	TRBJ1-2	AGGWGLYGYT
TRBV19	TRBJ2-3	ASSIGGREADTQY
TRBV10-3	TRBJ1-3	AITVEAAGNTIY
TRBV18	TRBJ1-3	ASSPQDRGNTIY
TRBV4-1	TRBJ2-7	ASSQDRETYYEQY
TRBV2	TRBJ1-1	ATTGGNTEAF
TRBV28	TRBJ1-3	ASKNNTVSGNTIY
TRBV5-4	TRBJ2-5	ASSLRTSGRIGETQY
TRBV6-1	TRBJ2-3	ASSEVGYTQY
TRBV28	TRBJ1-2	ASTQGSYGYT
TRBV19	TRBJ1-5	ASRPGHFSNQPQH
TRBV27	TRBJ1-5	ASSDLRGLPQH
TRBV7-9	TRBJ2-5	ASSDSGTRETQY
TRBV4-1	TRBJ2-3	ASSQAGTGADTQY
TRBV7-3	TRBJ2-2	ASSLTGTSGGTGELF
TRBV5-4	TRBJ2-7	ASSRGGQLSEQY
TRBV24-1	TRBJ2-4	ATSDFPGLAGEVKNIQY
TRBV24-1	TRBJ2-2	ATTGTQNTGELF
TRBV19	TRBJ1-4	ASSLATEEKLF
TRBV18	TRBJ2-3	ASSSDRGVGTDTQY
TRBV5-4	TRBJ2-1	ASSLDQNSYNEQF
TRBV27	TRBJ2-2	ASSPGQGTGELF
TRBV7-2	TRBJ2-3	ASSSYTGRTDTQY
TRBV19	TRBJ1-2	ASNRDRSYGYT
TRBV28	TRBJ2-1	ASSLSTGESYNEQF
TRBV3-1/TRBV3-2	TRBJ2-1	ASSRGSGAESYNEQF
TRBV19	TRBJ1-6	ASSSGGDRGSAPLH
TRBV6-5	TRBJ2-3	ASLSGGAVDTQY
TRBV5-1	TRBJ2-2	ASSLGQDRHTGELF
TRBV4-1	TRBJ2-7	ASRLEDRGHEQY
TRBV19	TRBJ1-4	ASRQLGEKLF
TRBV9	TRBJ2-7	ASSVDRAGANEQY
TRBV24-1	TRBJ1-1	ATRTGTGAAEAF
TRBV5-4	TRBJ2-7	ASSLWSTGSGEQY
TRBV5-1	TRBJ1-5	ASSLGANQPQH
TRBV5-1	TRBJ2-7	ASSFQTVHPQTPYEQY
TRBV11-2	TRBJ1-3	ASSLVGRPSNSGNTIY
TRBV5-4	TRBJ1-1	ASSRQGNTEAF
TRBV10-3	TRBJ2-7	AIQRSGGNEQY
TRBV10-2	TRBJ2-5	ASSGSTGGETQY
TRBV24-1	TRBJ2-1	ATHTVRDLCVLGQF
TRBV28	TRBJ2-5	ASSLLGETQY
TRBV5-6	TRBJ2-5	ASSLGGVQETQY
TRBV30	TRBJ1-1	AWSSRAGTEAF
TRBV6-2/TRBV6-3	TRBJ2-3	ASSYRGSPDTQY